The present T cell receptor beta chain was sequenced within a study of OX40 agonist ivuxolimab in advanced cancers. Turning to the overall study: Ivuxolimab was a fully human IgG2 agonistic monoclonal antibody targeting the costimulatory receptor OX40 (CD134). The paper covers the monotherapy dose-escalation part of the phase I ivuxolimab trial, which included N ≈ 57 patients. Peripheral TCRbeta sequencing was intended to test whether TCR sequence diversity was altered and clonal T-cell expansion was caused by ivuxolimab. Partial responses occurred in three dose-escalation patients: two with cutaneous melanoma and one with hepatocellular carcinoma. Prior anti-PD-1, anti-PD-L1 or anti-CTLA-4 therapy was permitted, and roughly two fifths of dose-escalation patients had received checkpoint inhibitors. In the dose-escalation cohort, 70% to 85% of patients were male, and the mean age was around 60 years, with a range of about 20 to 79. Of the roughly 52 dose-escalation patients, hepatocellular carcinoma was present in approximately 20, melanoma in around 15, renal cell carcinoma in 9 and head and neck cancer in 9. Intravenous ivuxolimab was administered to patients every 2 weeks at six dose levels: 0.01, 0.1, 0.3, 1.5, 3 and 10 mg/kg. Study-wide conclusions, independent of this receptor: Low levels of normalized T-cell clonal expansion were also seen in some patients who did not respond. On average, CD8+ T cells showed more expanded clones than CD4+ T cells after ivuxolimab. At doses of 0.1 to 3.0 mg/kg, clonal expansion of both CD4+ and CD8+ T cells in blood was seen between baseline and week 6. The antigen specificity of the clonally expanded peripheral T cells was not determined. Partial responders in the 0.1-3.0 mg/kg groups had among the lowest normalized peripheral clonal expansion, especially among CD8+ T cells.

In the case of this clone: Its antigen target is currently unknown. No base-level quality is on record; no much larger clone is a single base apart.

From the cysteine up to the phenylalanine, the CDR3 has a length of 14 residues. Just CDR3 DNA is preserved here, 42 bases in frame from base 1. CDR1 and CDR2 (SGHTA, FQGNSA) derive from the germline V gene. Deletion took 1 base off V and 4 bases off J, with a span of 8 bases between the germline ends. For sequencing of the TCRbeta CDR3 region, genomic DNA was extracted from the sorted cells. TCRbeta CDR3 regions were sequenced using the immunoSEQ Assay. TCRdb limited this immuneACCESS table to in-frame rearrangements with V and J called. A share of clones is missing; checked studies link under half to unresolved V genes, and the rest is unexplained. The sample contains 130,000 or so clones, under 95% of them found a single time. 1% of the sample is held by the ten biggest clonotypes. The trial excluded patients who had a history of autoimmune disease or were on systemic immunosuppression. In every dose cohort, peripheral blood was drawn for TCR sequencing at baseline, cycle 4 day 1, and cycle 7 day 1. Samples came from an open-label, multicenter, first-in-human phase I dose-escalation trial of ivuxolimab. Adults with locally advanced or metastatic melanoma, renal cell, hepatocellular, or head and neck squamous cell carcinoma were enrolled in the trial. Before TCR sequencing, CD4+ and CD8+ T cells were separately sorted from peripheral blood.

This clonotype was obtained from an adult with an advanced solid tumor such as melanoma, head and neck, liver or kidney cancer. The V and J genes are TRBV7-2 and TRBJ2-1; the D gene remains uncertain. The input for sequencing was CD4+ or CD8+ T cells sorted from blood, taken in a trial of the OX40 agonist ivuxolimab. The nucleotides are TGTGCCAGCAGCTTAGGGTACAGTTACAATGAGCAGTTCTTC. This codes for CASSLGYSYNEQFF.